A single TCR beta chain is shown here with its context. Its antigen is unknown. The study ran its PCR with 60 Vbeta and 13 Jbeta primers. TCRdb keeps only in-frame clones here, not all; method: immunoSEQ multiplex PCR. The sample has some 30,000 clones; approximately 90% are singletons. V lost 1 base and J 6 bases, leaving 13 bases between the germline ends. The CDR3 is 15 residues long. Germline values: CDR1 SGHTA, CDR2 FQGNSA. The data are from a study of cytomegalovirus exposure and HLA in healthy donors. Study-level findings and limits: Later analysis revealed greater clonal expansion in HLA-associated TCR beta chains than in equally common others. A link between a missense DCLRE1C variant and TCR beta V- and J-gene trimming emerged from a later analysis. The study assumed roughly uniform donor sequencing depth for presence/absence analyses. Within an earlier analysis, most TCR beta V segments proved productive either about 90% or about 30% of the time.

Sequenced material: PBMCs. This clonotype was obtained from a boy aged 5-17 years in good health and CMV-seronegative. The chain carries TRBV7-2 and TRBJ2-1, with D unclear. CDR3 protein: CASSLVQAYGNEQFF. CDR3 nucleotide sequence: TGTGCCAGCAGCTTAGTCCAGGCGTATGGCAATGAGCAGTTCTTC.